This record concerns one TCR beta chain sequence. The table came from immunoSEQ multiplex PCR; TCRdb's copy has only in-frame clones and leaves some out. This table holds roughly 400,000 clones, 92% found once. This record comes from a study of Ad26.COV2.S vaccination and SARS-CoV-2 variants. Study information: Participant was drawn from the COV1001 Ad26.COV2.S trial arm. Ad26.COV2.S, an intramuscular injection, was given once or twice 56 days apart.

Per the germline V gene, CDR1 is MGHRA and CDR2 is YSYEKL. V gave up 0 bases and J gave up 2 bases, with 13 bases separating them. The CDR3 consists of 16 residues. The sample's treatment: about 20 received Ad26.COV2.S at low or high dose, single or two shots; about 5 received placebo; per-sample allocation not given. It was on day 63 after the first vaccine or placebo injection that samples were taken. Within Boston, the person who donated was an adult of 18-55 years. An Ad26 vector that expressed Wuhan-strain SARS-CoV-2 spike constituted the vaccine. This receptor was obtained from a person between 18 and 59 years old who received the Ad26.COV2.S COVID-19 vaccine or a placebo. The rearrangement joins TRBV4-1 to TRBJ2-5; no definite D call. The sample consisted of peripheral blood, taken in a trial of Ad26.COV2.S vaccine versus placebo. Here the CDR3 DNA reads TGCGCCAGCAGCCAAGATCGGTGGGATGCGCAAGAGACCCAGTACTTC. As protein: CASSQDRWDAQETQYF.